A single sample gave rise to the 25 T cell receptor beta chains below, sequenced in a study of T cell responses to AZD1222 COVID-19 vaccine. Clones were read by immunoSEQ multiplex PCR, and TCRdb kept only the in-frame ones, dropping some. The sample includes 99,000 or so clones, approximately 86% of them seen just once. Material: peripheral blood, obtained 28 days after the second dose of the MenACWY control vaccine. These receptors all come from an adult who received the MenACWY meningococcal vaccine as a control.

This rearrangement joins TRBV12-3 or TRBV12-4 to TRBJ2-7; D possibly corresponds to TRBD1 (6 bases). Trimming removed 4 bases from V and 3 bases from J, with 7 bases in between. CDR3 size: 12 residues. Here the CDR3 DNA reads TGTGCCAGCAGTTGGACAGTCTACGAGCAGTACTTC. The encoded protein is CASSWTVYEQYF.

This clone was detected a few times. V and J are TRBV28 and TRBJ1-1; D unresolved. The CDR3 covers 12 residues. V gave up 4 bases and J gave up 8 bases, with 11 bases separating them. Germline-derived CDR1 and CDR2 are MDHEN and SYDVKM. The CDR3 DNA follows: TGTGCCAGCAGTTCAGGTTTGGTAGAAGCTTTCTTT. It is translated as CASSSGLVEAFF.

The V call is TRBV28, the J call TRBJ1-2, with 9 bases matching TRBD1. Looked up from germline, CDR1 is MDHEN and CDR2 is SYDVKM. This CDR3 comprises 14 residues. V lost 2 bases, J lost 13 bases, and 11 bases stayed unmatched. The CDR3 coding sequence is TGTGCCAGCAGTTTAAGACCGGGACAGGGTCATGGCACCTTC. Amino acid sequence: CASSLRPGQGHGTF.

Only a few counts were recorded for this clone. CDR3 nucleotide sequence: TGTGCCAGCAGCCCTTGGGTGAACACCGGGGAGCTGTTTTTT. Translating gives CASSPWVNTGELFF. The chain couples TRBV9 to TRBJ2-2; D is uncertain. The CDR3 loop spans 14 amino acids. The ends were cut back, 4 bases at V and 1 base at J, with 8 bases in the middle. Germline values: CDR1 SGDLS, CDR2 YYNGEE.

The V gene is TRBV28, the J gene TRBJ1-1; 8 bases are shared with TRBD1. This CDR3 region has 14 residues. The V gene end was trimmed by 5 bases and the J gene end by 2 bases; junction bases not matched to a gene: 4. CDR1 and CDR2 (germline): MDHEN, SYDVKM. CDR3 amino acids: CASSIGTGNTEAFF. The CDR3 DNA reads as TGTGCCAGCAGTATAGGGACAGGAAACACTGAAGCTTTCTTT.

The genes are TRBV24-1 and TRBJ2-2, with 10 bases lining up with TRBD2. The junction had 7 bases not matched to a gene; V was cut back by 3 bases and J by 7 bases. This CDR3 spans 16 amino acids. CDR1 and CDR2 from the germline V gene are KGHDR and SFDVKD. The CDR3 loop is CATSDRAGGLNGELFF. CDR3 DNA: TGTGCCACCAGTGATCGAGCGGGGGGGCTTAACGGGGAGCTGTTTTTT.

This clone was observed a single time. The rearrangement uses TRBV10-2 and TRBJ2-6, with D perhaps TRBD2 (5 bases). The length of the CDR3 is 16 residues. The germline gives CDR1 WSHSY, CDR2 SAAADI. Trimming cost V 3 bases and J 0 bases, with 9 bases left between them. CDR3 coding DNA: TGCGCCAGCAGTGATTACGGGATCTCTGGGGCCAACGTCCTGACTTTC. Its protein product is CASSDYGISGANVLTF.

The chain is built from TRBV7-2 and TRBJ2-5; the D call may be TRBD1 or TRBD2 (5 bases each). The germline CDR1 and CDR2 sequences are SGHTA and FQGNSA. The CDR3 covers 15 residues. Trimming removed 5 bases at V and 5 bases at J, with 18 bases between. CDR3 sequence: CASSPRWGGYETQYF. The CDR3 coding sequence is TGTGCCAGCAGCCCTCGTTGGGGCGGGTACGAGACCCAGTACTTC.

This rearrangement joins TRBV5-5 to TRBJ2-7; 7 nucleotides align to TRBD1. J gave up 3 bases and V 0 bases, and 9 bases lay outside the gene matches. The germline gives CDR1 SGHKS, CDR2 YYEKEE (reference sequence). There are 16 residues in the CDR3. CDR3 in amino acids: CASSLVATGSLYEQYF. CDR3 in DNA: TGTGCCAGCAGCTTGGTGGCGACAGGGTCCCTCTACGAGCAGTACTTC.

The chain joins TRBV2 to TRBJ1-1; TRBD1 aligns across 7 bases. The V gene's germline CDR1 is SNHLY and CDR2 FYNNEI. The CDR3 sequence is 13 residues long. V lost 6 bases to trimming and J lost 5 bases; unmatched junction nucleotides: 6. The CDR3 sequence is CASREGQPTEAFF. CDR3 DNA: TGTGCCAGCAGGGAGGGACAGCCAACTGAAGCTTTCTTT.

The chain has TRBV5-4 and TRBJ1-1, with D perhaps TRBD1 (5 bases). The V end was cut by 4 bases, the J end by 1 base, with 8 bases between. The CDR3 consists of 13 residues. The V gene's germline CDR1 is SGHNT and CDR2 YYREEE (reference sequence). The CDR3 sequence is CASSRDPNTEAFF. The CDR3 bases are TGTGCCAGCAGCCGGGACCCGAACACTGAAGCTTTCTTT. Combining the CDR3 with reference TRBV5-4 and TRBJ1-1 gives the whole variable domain ETGVTQSPTHLIKTRGQQVTLRCSSQSGHNTVSWYQQALGQGPQFIFQYYREEENGRGNFPPRFSGLQFPNYSSELNVNALELDDSALYLCASSRDPNTEAFFGQGTRLTVV.

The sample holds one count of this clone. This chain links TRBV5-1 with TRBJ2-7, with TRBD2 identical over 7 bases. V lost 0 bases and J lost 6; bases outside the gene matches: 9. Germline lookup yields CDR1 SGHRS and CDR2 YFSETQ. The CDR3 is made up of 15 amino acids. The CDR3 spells CASSLEGLVGREQYF. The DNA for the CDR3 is TGCGCCAGCAGCTTGGAAGGACTAGTAGGTCGCGAGCAGTACTTC.

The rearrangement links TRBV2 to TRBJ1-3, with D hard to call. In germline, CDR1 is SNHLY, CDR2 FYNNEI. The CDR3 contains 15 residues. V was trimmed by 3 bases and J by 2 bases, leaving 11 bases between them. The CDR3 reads CASSEVRLAGNTIYF. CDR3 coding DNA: TGTGCCAGCAGTGAGGTACGGCTGGCTGGAAACACCATATATTTT.

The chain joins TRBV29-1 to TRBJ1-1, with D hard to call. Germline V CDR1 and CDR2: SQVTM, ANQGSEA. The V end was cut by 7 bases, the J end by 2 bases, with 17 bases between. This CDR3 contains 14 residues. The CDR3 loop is CSGVGLSFNTEAFF. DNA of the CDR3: TGCAGCGGGGTCGGTTTGAGCTTCAACACTGAAGCTTTCTTT.

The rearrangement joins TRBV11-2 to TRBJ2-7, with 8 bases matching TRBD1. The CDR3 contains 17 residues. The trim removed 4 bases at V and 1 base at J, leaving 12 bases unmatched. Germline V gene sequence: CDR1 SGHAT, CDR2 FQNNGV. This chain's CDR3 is CASSWGAGQGVSYEQYF. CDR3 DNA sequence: TGTGCCAGCAGCTGGGGGGCTGGACAGGGTGTGTCCTACGAGCAGTACTTC.

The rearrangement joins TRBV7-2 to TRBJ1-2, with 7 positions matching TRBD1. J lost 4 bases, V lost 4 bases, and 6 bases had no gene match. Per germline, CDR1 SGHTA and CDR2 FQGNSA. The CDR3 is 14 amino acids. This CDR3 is CASSWTGGGYGYTF. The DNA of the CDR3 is TGTGCCAGCAGCTGGACAGGTGGGGGCTATGGCTACACCTTC. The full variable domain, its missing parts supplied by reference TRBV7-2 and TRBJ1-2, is GAGVSQSPSNKVTEKGKDVELRCDPISGHTALYWYRQSLGQGLEFLIYFQGNSAPDKSGLPSDRFSAERTGGSVSTLTIQRTQQEDSAVYLCASSWTGGGYGYTFGSGTRLTVV.

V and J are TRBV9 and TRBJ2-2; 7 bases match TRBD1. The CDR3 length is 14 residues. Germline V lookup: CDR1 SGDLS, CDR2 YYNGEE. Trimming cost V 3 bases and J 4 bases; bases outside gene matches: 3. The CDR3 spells CASSGTGTTGELFF. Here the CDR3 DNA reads TGTGCCAGCAGCGGGACAGGAACCACCGGGGAGCTGTTTTTT.

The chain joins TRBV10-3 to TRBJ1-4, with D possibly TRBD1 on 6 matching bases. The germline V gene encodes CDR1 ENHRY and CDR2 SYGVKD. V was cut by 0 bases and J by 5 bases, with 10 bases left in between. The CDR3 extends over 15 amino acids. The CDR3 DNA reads TGTGCCATCAGTGAGTCGGACAGACGAAATGAAAAACTGTTTTTT. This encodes CAISESDRRNEKLFF.

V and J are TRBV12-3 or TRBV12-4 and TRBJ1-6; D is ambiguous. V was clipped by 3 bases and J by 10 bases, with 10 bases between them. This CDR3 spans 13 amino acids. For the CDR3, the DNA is TGTGCCAGCAGTTTCAATCGAGGGTCACCCCTCCACTTT. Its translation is CASSFNRGSPLHF.

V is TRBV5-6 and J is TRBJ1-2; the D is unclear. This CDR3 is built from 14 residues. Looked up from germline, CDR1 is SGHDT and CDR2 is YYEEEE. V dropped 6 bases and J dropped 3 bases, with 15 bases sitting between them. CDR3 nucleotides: TGTGCCAGCAACGGAGCAGCGGTTCACTATGGCTACACCTTC. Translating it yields CASNGAAVHYGYTF.

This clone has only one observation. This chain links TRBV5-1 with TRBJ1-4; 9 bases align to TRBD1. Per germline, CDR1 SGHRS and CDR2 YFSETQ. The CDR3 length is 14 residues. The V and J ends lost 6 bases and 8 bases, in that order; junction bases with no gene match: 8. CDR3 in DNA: TGCGCCAGCAACCCGGGACAGGGCGAAGAAAAACTGTTTTTT. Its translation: CASNPGQGEEKLFF.

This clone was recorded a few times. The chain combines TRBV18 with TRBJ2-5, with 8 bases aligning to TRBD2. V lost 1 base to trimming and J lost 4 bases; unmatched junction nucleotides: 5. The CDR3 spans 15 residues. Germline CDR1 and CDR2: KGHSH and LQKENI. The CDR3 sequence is CASSPQAGELETQYF. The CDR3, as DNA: TGTGCCAGCTCACCACAAGCGGGGGAGTTAGAGACCCAGTACTTC.

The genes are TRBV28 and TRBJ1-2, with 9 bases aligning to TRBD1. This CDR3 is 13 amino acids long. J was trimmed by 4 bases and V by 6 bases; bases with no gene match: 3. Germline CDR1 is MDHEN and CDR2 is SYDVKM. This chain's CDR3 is CASRGQGVYGYTF. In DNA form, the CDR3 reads TGTGCCAGCAGGGGACAGGGTGTCTATGGCTACACCTTC.

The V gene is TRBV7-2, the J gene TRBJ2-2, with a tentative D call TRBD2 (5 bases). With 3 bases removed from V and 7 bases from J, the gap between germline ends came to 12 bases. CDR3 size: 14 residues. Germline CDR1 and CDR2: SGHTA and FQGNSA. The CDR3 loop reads CASSFGGYGGELFF. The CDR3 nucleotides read TGTGCCAGCAGCTTCGGAGGATACGGCGGGGAGCTGTTTTTT.

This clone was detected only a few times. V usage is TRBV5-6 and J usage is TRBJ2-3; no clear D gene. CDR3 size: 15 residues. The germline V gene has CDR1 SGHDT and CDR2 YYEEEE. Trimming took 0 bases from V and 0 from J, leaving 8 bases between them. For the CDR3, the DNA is TGTGCCAGCAGCTTGGTAGCAGTGAGCACAGATACGCAGTATTTT. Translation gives CASSLVAVSTDTQYF.